This T cell receptor beta chain was sequenced for a study of T-cell memory formation after mild COVID-19. Trimming took 10 bases from V and 9 from J, leaving 14 bases between them. CDR3 length equals 11 residues. Points from the study as a whole: Several responding clones turned up in pre-infection memory, indicating that cross-reactive memory may have taken part. There was no confirmation that second-wave clones peaking on day 37 were SARS-CoV-2 specific. Among contracting clones, CD4+ were mainly CM/EM and CD8+ enriched in EMRA.

This clonotype was seen at least ten times. What it recognizes is unknown. TCRdb reprocessed the 5' RACE reads with MiXCR, giving one entry per CDR3 protein. The data contain approximately 290,000 distinct CDR3 sequences, approximately 7.6% of them singletons. Sequenced material: PBMCs or a T cell subset sorted from them (not recorded which). The rearrangement joins TRBV12-3 or TRBV12-4 to TRBJ2-3; D not resolved. The receptor's source is a man younger than 35 who had mild COVID-19 (a few samples of this study predate the infection). Cell type and time point are not known. The CDR3 is CATALLGTQYF. CDR3 bases: TGTGCCACTGCCCTCCTGGGGACGCAGTATTTT.